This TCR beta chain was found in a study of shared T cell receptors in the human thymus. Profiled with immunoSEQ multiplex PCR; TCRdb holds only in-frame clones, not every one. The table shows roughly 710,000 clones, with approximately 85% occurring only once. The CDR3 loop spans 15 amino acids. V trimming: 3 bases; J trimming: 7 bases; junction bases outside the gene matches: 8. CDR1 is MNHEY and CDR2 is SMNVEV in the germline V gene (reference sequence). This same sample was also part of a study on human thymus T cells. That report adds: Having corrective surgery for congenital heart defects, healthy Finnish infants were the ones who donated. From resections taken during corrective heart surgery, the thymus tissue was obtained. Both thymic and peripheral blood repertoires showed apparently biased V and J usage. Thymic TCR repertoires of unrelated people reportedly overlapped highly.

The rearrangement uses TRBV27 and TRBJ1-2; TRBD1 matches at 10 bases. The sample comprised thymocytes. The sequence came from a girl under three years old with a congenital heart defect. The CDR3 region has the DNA TGTGCCAGCAGTTTCGACAGGGGGCTAGAAGGTGGCTACACCTTC. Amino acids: CASSFDRGLEGGYTF.